The 18 T cell receptor beta chains below were found in one sample sequenced in a study of T cell responses to AZD1222 COVID-19 vaccine. TCRdb keeps only in-frame clones here, not all; method: immunoSEQ multiplex PCR. Counted here are tens of thousands of clones, about 90% occurring once; the ten biggest clones make up roughly 5.5%. The sample was peripheral blood, taken on day 0 of MenACWY control vaccination. Source of these receptors: an adult in good health.

The chain recombines TRBV11-3 with TRBJ1-5, with a tentative D call TRBD1 (6 bases). Germline lookup yields CDR1 SGHNT and CDR2 YENEEA. The CDR3 covers 16 residues. Trimming took 1 base from V and 0 from J, leaving 10 bases between them. Here the CDR3 DNA reads TGTGCCAGCAGCTTAGCGACAGGTTATAGCAATCAGCCCCAGCATTTT. Its translation: CASSLATGYSNQPQHF.

About this clone: This CDR3 is also generated by other DNA sequences in the sample. The chain uses TRBV11-1 and TRBJ1-1, with D uncertain. Germline CDR1 and CDR2: SGHAT and FQDESV (reference sequence). This CDR3 is 13 amino acids long. Trimming stripped 3 bases from V and 1 base from J, with 6 bases between. The CDR3 coding sequence is TGTGCCAGCAGCTTGGGAGGGAACACTGAAGCTTTCTTT. This sequence encodes CASSLGGNTEAFF.

CDR3 in amino acids: CASSLGAFTGTPYEQYF. The DNA for the CDR3 is TGTGCCAGCAGTTTAGGGGCCTTTACAGGGACTCCCTACGAGCAGTACTTC. The chain employs TRBV28 and TRBJ2-7; D tentatively reads TRBD1 or TRBD2 (6 bases each). Germline V CDR1 and CDR2: MDHEN, SYDVKM. V dropped 2 bases and J dropped 2 bases, with 19 bases sitting between them. This CDR3 comprises 17 residues.

CDR3 nucleotide sequence: TGTGCCAGCAGCTCGGGGCTAGCGGGAGGTTTCAACACCGGGGAGCTGTTTTTT. Protein: CASSSGLAGGFNTGELFF. The chain recombines TRBV7-6 with TRBJ2-2, with TRBD2 matching over 11 bases. This CDR3 spans 18 amino acids. V gave up 4 bases and J gave up 2 bases; unmatched junction bases: 9. Germline CDR1 is SGHVS and CDR2 is FNYEAQ.

This sequence joins TRBV21-1 and TRBJ1-2. TRBV21-1 is listed as a pseudogene. This CDR3 is built from 12 residues. CDR3 nucleotide sequence: TGTGCCACCGTCCTCCCGAGATACGGCTACACCTTC. As protein: CATVLPRYGYTF.

By its share, this clone is medium-sized. The V and J genes are TRBV24-1 and TRBJ2-5, with 10 bases identical to TRBD2. With V trimmed by 0 bases and J by 5 bases, 5 bases remained unmatched. This CDR3 has 16 amino acids. Germline V gene sequence: CDR1 KGHDR, CDR2 SFDVKD. The CDR3 reads CATSDLTSGTRETQYF. For the CDR3, the DNA is TGTGCCACCAGTGATTTGACTAGCGGGACGCGGGAGACCCAGTACTTC.

The gene calls are TRBV3-1 (or the pseudogene TRBV3-2) and TRBJ1-1, with 12 bases fitting TRBD1. The CDR3 contains 16 residues. Germline CDR1 is LGHDT and CDR2 is YNNKEL (reference sequence). Trimming at V came to 8 bases and at J to 1 base, leaving 8 bases not matched to a gene. The CDR3 DNA reads as TGTGCCAGCGGGGACAGGGGGCTTGGTAAGAACACTGAAGCTTTCTTT. Translation: CASGDRGLGKNTEAFF.

The rearrangement joins TRBV3-1 (or the pseudogene TRBV3-2) to TRBJ2-1; D remains unclear. V lost 3 bases to trimming and J lost 8 bases, with 11 bases between them. This CDR3 has 13 residues. Per germline, CDR1 LGHDT and CDR2 YNNKEL (reference sequence). CDR3 amino acids: CASSHPGSYEQFF. CDR3 nucleotides: TGTGCCAGCAGCCACCCAGGTAGCTATGAGCAGTTCTTC.

The gene calls are TRBV7-9 and TRBJ2-7; D possibly uses TRBD1 or TRBD2 (6 bases each). The CDR3 is 15 residues long. The germline V and J ends were trimmed by 4 bases and 6 bases, with 19 bases remaining between them. The V gene's germline CDR1 is SEHNR and CDR2 FQNEAQ (reference sequence). The CDR3 bases are TGTGCCAGCAGCTCGCCGGGGGCCCCGTCGGGCGAGCAGTACTTC. Protein product: CASSSPGAPSGEQYF.

The gene calls are TRBV3-1 (or the pseudogene TRBV3-2) and TRBJ1-3, with D unclear. The CDR3 contains 15 residues. V lost 1 base and J lost 0, with 7 bases in between. The V gene's germline CDR1 is LGHDT and CDR2 YNNKEL (reference sequence). In nucleotides, the CDR3 is TGTGCCAGCAGCCAAGGTAGAGACTCTGGAAACACCATATATTTT. It encodes CASSQGRDSGNTIYF.

The chain is built from TRBV19 and TRBJ2-2; tentatively, D is TRBD1 (6 bases). Trimming took 10 bases from V and 4 from J, leaving 16 bases between them. The CDR3 runs 14 residues. The germline V gene has CDR1 LNHDA and CDR2 SQIVND (reference sequence). CDR3 region: CATRPRQATGELFF. CDR3 bases: TGTGCCACAAGGCCCCGACAGGCCACCGGGGAGCTGTTTTTT.

The chain combines TRBV6-5 with TRBJ2-7, with D perhaps given as TRBD1 or TRBD2 (5 bases each). CDR3 size: 14 residues. V shed 6 bases and J shed 0 bases, with 12 bases lying between them. From germline, CDR1 is MNHEY and CDR2 SVGAGI. CDR3 sequence: CASSRDRSSYEQYF. The CDR3 nucleotides read TGTGCCAGCAGCCGGGACCGAAGCTCCTACGAGCAGTACTTC.

The genes are TRBV28 and TRBJ2-2; D is possibly TRBD2 (5 bases). V dropped 2 bases and J dropped 7 bases, with 11 bases sitting between them. Germline CDR1 MDHEN, CDR2 SYDVKM. The CDR3 spans 14 residues. CDR3 nucleotides: TGTGCCAGCAGTTTACCGAGGGTTGACGGGGAGCTGTTTTTT. It is translated as CASSLPRVDGELFF.

This clone was observed once. The V and J genes are TRBV10-3 and TRBJ1-1; D unclear. Trimming removed 0 bases from V and 3 bases from J, with 2 bases in between. CDR1 is ENHRY and CDR2 is SYGVKD in the germline V gene. This CDR3 comprises 12 residues. CDR3 coding DNA: TGTGCCATCAGTGAGTCGGACACTGAAGCTTTCTTT. Encoded protein: CAISESDTEAFF.

The gene calls are TRBV28 and TRBJ2-4; 9 bases agree with TRBD2. With V trimmed by 2 bases and J by 6 bases, 5 bases remained unmatched. The CDR3 runs 15 residues. Germline lookup yields CDR1 MDHEN and CDR2 SYDVKM. CDR3 region: CASSLSGTSRNIQYF. CDR3 in DNA: TGTGCCAGCAGTTTAAGTGGGACTAGCAGAAACATTCAGTACTTC.

Here the CDR3 DNA reads TGTGCCAGCAGCCAGCCAGGGCAGGGGGCTCACTATGGCTACACCTTC. Protein: CASSQPGQGAHYGYTF. The chain links TRBV4-2 to TRBJ1-2; 8 nucleotides match TRBD1. The CDR3 sequence is 16 residues long. The ends lost 3 bases at V and 3 bases at J; junction bases unmatched: 9. From germline, CDR1 is LGHNA and CDR2 YNFKEQ.

This clone was observed once. The chain links TRBV28 to TRBJ1-2; D is possibly TRBD1 (5 bases). CDR1 and CDR2 (germline): MDHEN, SYDVKM. The CDR3 is made up of 13 amino acids. CDR3 region: CATTLGGNYGYTF. The CDR3 nucleotides read TGTGCGACTACGCTTGGGGGTAACTATGGCTACACCTTC.

V gene TRBV19 combines with J gene TRBJ2-1, with D possibly matching TRBD2 (6 bases). Looked up from germline, CDR1 is LNHDA and CDR2 is SQIVND (reference sequence). This CDR3 is 10 amino acids long. V lost 6 bases and J 9 bases, leaving 6 bases between the germline ends. CDR3 residues: CASRGGEQFF. In DNA, the CDR3 is TGTGCCAGTAGGGGGGGTGAGCAGTTCTTC.